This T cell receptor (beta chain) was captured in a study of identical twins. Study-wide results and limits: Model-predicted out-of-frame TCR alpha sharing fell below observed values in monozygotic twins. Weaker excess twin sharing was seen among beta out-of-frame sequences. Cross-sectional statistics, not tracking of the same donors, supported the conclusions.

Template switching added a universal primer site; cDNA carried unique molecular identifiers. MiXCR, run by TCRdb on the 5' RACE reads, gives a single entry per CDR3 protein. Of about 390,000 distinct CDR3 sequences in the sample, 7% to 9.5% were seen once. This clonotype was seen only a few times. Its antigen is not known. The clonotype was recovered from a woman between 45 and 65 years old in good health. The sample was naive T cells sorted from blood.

The CDR3 loop is CSVGITLSYGELFF. DNA for the CDR3: TGCAGCGTTGGAATTACGCTAAGCTACGGGGAGCTGTTTTTT. This chain uses TRBV29-1 with TRBJ2-2; D is unresolved. This CDR3 region has 14 residues. Germline values: CDR1 SQVTM, CDR2 ANQGSEA. The ends were cut back, 4 bases at V and 7 bases at J, with 16 bases in the middle.